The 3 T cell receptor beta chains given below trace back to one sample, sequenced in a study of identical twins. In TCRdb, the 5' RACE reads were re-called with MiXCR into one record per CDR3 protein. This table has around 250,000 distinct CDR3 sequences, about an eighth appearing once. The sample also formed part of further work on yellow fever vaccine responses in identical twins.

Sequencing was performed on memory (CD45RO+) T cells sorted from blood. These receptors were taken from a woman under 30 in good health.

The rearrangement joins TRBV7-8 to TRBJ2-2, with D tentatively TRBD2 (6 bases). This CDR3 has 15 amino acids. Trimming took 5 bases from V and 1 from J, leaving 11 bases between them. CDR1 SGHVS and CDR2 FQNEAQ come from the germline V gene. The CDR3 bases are TGTGCCAGCAGCACTAGCCTAAAGAACACCGGGGAGCTGTTTTTT. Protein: CASSTSLKNTGELFF.

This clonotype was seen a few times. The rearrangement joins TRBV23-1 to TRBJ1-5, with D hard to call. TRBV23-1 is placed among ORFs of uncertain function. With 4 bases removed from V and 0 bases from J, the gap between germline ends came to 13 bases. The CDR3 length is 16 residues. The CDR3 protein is CASSRAYRSSNQPQHF. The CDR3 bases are TGCGCCAGCAGTCGCGCCTACAGATCTAGCAATCAGCCCCAGCATTTT.

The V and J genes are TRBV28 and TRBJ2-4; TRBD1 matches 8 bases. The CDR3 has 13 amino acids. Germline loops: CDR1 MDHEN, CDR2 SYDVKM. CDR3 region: CAVDRGAKNIQYF. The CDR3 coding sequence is TGTGCTGTAGACAGGGGAGCCAAAAACATTCAGTACTTC.